Listed here are 6 T cell receptor beta chains from one sample, sequenced in a study of blood T cell repertoires in COVID-19. Here immunoSEQ multiplex PCR was the method, and the copy in TCRdb shows in-frame clones only, minus some. Of some 50,000 clones in the sample, 90% were seen once. Material: peripheral blood. Source of these receptors: a middle-aged man with acute or convalescent COVID-19.

This clone has only a few counts. The chain recombines TRBV12-3 or TRBV12-4 with TRBJ1-5; no clear D gene. The ends were cut back, 8 bases at V and 0 bases at J, with 8 bases in the middle. This CDR3 region has 13 residues. As DNA, the CDR3 is TGTGCCAGCCGACGGGATAGCAATCAGCCCCAGCATTTT. Translated, it gives CASRRDSNQPQHF.

V gene TRBV5-1 combines with J gene TRBJ2-1; 7 bases match TRBD2. The CDR3 extends over 15 amino acids. The germline V gene has CDR1 SGHRS and CDR2 YFSETQ. The J segment lost 8 bases and the V segment lost 0 bases, leaving 8 bases of the junction unmatched. The CDR3 loop reads CASSLVIGGSYEQFF. CDR3 DNA sequence: TGCGCCAGCAGCTTGGTAATTGGCGGGAGCTATGAGCAGTTCTTC.

The CDR3 reads CASSLFSSGETQYF. CDR3 DNA sequence: TGTGCCAGCAGCTTGTTTTCGTCCGGGGAGACCCAGTACTTC. The chain joins TRBV5-8 to TRBJ2-5; D unclear. The V gene lost 1 base and the J gene lost 5 bases, with 12 bases spanning the gap. Germline CDR1 is SGHTS and CDR2 is YDEGEE. The CDR3 has 14 residues.

CDR3 sequence reads: CASSPSDRLMNTEAFF. The CDR3 DNA follows: TGTGCCAGTAGTCCCTCGGACAGGCTCATGAACACTGAAGCTTTCTTT. J is TRBJ1-1 and V is TRBV19; 7 nucleotides align to TRBD1. This CDR3 has 16 residues. CDR1 LNHDA and CDR2 SQIVND come from the germline V gene (reference sequence). The V gene end was trimmed by 5 bases and the J gene end by 0 bases; junction bases not matched to a gene: 9.

The chain links TRBV19 to TRBJ2-7, with 9 bases lining up with TRBD1. V trimming: 4 bases; J trimming: 1 base; junction bases outside the gene matches: 5. The CDR3 is 15 residues long. Germline CDR1 is LNHDA and CDR2 is SQIVND (reference sequence). The CDR3 spells CASSTTGTGSYEQYF. The CDR3 nucleotides are TGTGCCAGTAGTACCACCGGGACAGGGTCCTACGAGCAGTACTTC.

V is TRBV11-2 and J is TRBJ2-5; the D gene is possibly TRBD2 (6 bases). Per germline, CDR1 SGHAT and CDR2 FQNNGV. The CDR3 is 15 amino acids. Trimming removed 1 base at V and 4 bases at J, with 13 bases between. The CDR3 DNA reads as TGTGCCAGCAGCTTAGTTGAGAGGAGGGGAGAGACCCAGTACTTC. Translating gives CASSLVERRGETQYF.